A single sample gave rise to the 5 T cell receptor beta chains below, sequenced in a study of cytomegalovirus exposure and HLA in healthy donors. Researchers ran the PCR with 60 Vbeta and 13 Jbeta primers. Assay: immunoSEQ multiplex PCR; the TCRdb copy retains only in-frame clones and omits some. Its table records 130,000 or so clones. The sequencing sample was made of PBMCs. The receptors here all came from a man between 18 and 29 years old in good health and CMV-seronegative.

The rearrangement uses TRBV5-4 and TRBJ2-7, with D perhaps matching TRBD1 (5 bases). This CDR3 is built from 15 residues. CDR1 and CDR2 from the germline V gene are SGHNT and YYREEE (reference sequence). Trimming took off 0 bases at V and 0 bases at J, with 10 bases between the two ends. The chain's CDR3 is CASSLGQHYSYEQYF. The CDR3 DNA reads TGTGCCAGCAGCTTGGGACAGCACTACTCCTACGAGCAGTACTTC.

This sequence joins TRBV30 and TRBJ1-6; TRBD1 is a possible D gene (5 bases). The CDR3 spans 13 residues. The V gene lost 0 bases and the J gene lost 10 bases, with 10 bases spanning the gap. Germline values: CDR1 GTSNPN, CDR2 SVGIG (reference sequence). DNA for the CDR3: TGTGCCTGGAGTGTATCGCGACAGTCACCCCTCCACTTT. This encodes CAWSVSRQSPLHF.

The chain uses TRBV28 and TRBJ1-4, with 7 bases fitting TRBD1. The CDR3 length is 16 residues. Germline CDR1 and CDR2: MDHEN and SYDVKM. The V segment lost 5 bases and the J segment 8 bases; nucleotides outside the gene matches: 14. The DNA of the CDR3 is TGTGCCAGCAGTCCCATCTGGACAGGAATAAGGGAAAAACTGTTTTTT. Residues: CASSPIWTGIREKLFF.

This chain joins TRBV5-4 and TRBJ2-5; 7 positions agree with TRBD1. Trimming at V came to 0 bases and at J to 3 bases, leaving 5 bases not matched to a gene. CDR1 SGHNT and CDR2 YYREEE come from the germline V gene (reference sequence). This CDR3 is built from 15 residues. CDR3 sequence: CASSLDPGTEETQYF. The CDR3 DNA sequence: TGTGCCAGCAGCTTGGACCCCGGGACAGAAGAGACCCAGTACTTC. The variable domain in full, completed from reference TRBV5-4 and TRBJ2-5, reads ETGVTQSPTHLIKTRGQQVTLRCSSQSGHNTVSWYQQALGQGPQFIFQYYREEENGRGNFPPRFSGLQFPNYSSELNVNALELDDSALYLCASSLDPGTEETQYFGPGTRLLVL.

The CDR3 sequence is CASSIGAGREQYF. The CDR3 nucleotides read TGTGCCAGTAGTATTGGGGCGGGGCGCGAGCAGTACTTC. V usage is TRBV19 and J usage is TRBJ2-5; perhaps TRBD2 as D (6 bases). The J call may be incorrect, as the DNA end agrees better with TRBJ2-7. The CDR3 totals 13 residues. CDR1 is LNHDA, CDR2 SQIVND, per germline (reference sequence).